This TCR beta chain was identified in a study of T cells in women clearing cervical HPV infection (dated by TCRdb to the late 2010s). With regard to the full study: The cases were 20 to 30 women with histologically confirmed HPV16-related CIN3 or worse, and 2 of those women had invasive cancers. The controls were 25 women whose single incident HPV16 infection cleared within 12 months with no development of precancer or cancer. Blood from cases was drawn at the visit where the lesion was first identified, while blood from controls was drawn once the infection was no longer detected. Among cases, blood sampling occurred a median of roughly 150 days after lesion detection, with an interquartile range of about 80 to 230 days. Because only a few women had HLA typing data, the possibility that HLA type acted as a confounder could not be ruled out. The exploratory proof-of-principle case-control study was nested within the Guanacaste HPV Natural History Study in Costa Rica and compared TCR repertoires across cervical HPV16 outcomes. Cases and controls were matched on year of sample collection and on age within five years. Cases had a median age of about 34 years and controls had a median age of around 40, with no significant differences in baseline characteristics. In the parent cohort, 10,049 women aged 18 or older were enrolled in Guanacaste, Costa Rica, during about 1993 to 1995 and then followed for less than 8 years. Five blinded duplicates per group were added as quality controls, so that approximately 60 samples were obtained: some 50 participants and 10 replicates.

What the research found in general, with its limitations: Because T-cell numbers per sample were unknown, differences in richness could reflect varying T-cell content rather than repertoire biology. Random forest classifiers combining richness and V gene abundances distinguished cases from controls with an estimated AUC of more than 0.75. Whether associations preceded infection or resulted from infection could not be shown with the cross-sectional design, and effector/memory subsets and HPV-specific T cells were not isolated. Significantly higher TCR repertoire richness was observed in CIN3+ cases than in controls across sequencing depths, whereas no difference in evenness was found. Cases had lower TRBV6-7 relative abundance than controls (approximately 0.11% versus 0.16%; Bonferroni P = 0.0008).

The CDR3, from cysteine to phenylalanine, totals 14 residues. Sequencing covers 33 bases of the CDR3, shown here with the frame starting at base 1. Relative to germline, V is 5 bases shorter and J is 5 bases shorter, with 19 bases between their ends. From the germline V gene (reference sequence), CDR1 is DFQATT and CDR2 is SNEGSKA. Every participant had a single incident cervical HPV16 infection, and women with prevalent HPV16 infections were excluded. Cervical HPV DNA was detected by MY09/MY11 PCR, and genotyping was performed by dot-blot hybridization. Fifteen mL of heparinized blood were centrifuged, and the buffy coat was split into aliquots, frozen at -30 degrees C, and then kept at -80 degrees C. QIAGEN kits were used to extract genomic DNA from the buffy coat specimens. The immunoSEQ assay used multiplex PCR to amplify TCR beta CDR3 regions from an average of roughly 1.2 ug of genomic DNA per sample. To correct primer bias, the assay used a complete synthetic TCR repertoire to set an amplification baseline. Amplicons were sequenced on the Illumina platform. The paper's data handling went like this. Sequence errors were corrected by clustering with frequency ratios and a modified nearest-neighbor algorithm, and the sequences were then analyzed in the immunoSEQ Analyzer using IMGT gene definitions. At each rarefaction depth, TCR richness and evenness were averaged over 20 rarefaction repeats, and samples with fewer sequences than the depth were excluded. Wilcoxon rank sum tests with FDR correction were used to compare V, D and J gene relative abundances between the groups. In the blinded duplicates, the intraclass correlation was less than 97% for TCR richness and averaged around 78% across 66 gene segments. Sourced from immuneACCESS, this table was stored by TCRdb with only in-frame sequences that have V and J called. A share of the clones is absent; for the studies checked, an unresolved V gene accounts for under half, and the remainder has no known explanation. V, J and clone size derive from that table, while D and trimming were established from the DNA sequence. The sample table records 31,000 or so clones. Clones ranked in the top ten supply about 4.6% of the sample.

With respect to this clone: Its antigen is still unknown. With the read ending 3 residues before the CDR3 end, the germline J gene is used to fill in that end.

The clonotype comes from a woman aged 18 to 75 with a cervical HPV16 infection that either progressed to CIN3+ or cleared (not recorded which). The specimen was blood buffy coat. The sequence joins TRBV20-1 to TRBJ2-7, with TRBD1 tentatively as D gene (6 bases match). CDR3 bases read: TGCAGTGCTCCCAGGCAGGGGACCGTGGACGAG. This codes for CSAPRQGTVDE. The complete CDR3 sequence is CSAPRQGTVDEQYF.